The 12 T cell receptor beta chains given below trace back to one sample, sequenced in a study of OX40 agonist ivuxolimab in advanced cancers. Generated by immunoSEQ multiplex PCR, the TCRdb table keeps only in-frame clones and is missing some. The profile shows some 65,000 clones, around nine tenths of them singletons. This material consisted of CD4+ or CD8+ T cells sorted from blood, taken in a trial of the OX40 agonist ivuxolimab. Source of these receptors: an adult with an advanced solid tumor such as melanoma, head and neck, liver or kidney cancer.

The chain joins TRBV10-2 to TRBJ1-4; 7 bases agree with TRBD1. From germline, CDR1 is WSHSY and CDR2 SAAADI. CDR3 size: 13 residues. Losses at the gene ends were 8 bases for V and 0 bases for J; bases not matched to a gene: 0. The CDR3: CASQGATNEKLFF. The CDR3, as DNA: TGCGCCAGCCAGGGGGCAACTAATGAAAAACTGTTTTTT.

This sequence joins TRBV5-1 and TRBJ1-1; maybe TRBD1 (6 bases). This CDR3 region has 17 residues. Germline CDR1 and CDR2: SGHRS and YFSETQ. V lost 1 base and J 1 base, leaving 17 bases between the germline ends. CDR3 amino acids: CASSLNVGATANTEAFF. The CDR3 DNA is TGCGCCAGCAGCTTGAATGTGGGGGCTACGGCGAACACTGAAGCTTTCTTT.

This clone was picked up a small number of times. The rearrangement uses TRBV9 and TRBJ1-6; 10 nucleotides agree with TRBD1. The CDR3 loop spans 16 amino acids. V shed 1 base, J shed 7 bases, and the junction held 5 bases outside the gene matches. Germline CDR1 SGDLS, CDR2 YYNGEE. The CDR3 loop reads CASSVNPGQGNSPLHF. Here the CDR3 DNA reads TGTGCCAGCAGCGTAAATCCGGGACAGGGGAATTCACCCCTCCACTTT.

The chain recombines TRBV18 with TRBJ1-2, with 10 bases that match TRBD1. From germline, CDR1 is KGHSH and CDR2 LQKENI. This CDR3 spans 16 amino acids. V shed 3 bases and J 0 bases; nucleotides not matched to a gene: 4. CDR3 DNA: TGTGCCAGCTCACCGGGACAGGGGATCCCTAACTATGGCTACACCTTC. It translates to CASSPGQGIPNYGYTF. The whole variable domain, filled in from reference TRBV18 and TRBJ1-2, reads NAGVMQNPRHLVRRRGQEARLRCSPMKGHSHVYWYRQLPEEGLKFMVYLQKENIIDESGMPKERFSAEFPKEGPSILRIQQVVRGDSAAYFCASSPGQGIPNYGYTFGSGTRLTVV.

J is TRBJ1-2 and V is TRBV12-5, with unresolved D. The V end lost 2 bases, the J end lost 8 bases, and 9 bases lay between the germline ends. Germline V gene sequence: CDR1 LGHNT, CDR2 FRNRAP. This CDR3 is built from 12 residues. CDR3 bases: TGTGCTAGTGGTTTGTACAGCGACGGCTACACCTTC. Its protein product is CASGLYSDGYTF.

This clone has only a few counts. V is TRBV7-9 and J is TRBJ1-2; no clear D. The CDR3 spans 15 residues. With 1 base removed from V and 4 bases from J, the gap between germline ends came to 13 bases. Per the germline V gene, CDR1 is SEHNR and CDR2 is FQNEAQ (reference sequence). CDR3 bases: TGTGCCAGCAGCTTAGGGGCCGGCACATCCTATGGCTACACCTTC. Translating it yields CASSLGAGTSYGYTF.

The V and J genes are TRBV21-1 and TRBJ1-2. TRBV21-1 is labeled a pseudogene. The CDR3 has 17 amino acids. The CDR3: CASSVRRSALVRYGYTF. As DNA, the CDR3 is TGTGCCAGCAGCGTCCGAAGGTCGGCGTTGGTCCGGTATGGCTACACCTTC.

The genes are TRBV4-2 and TRBJ1-4; no clear D. Germline V gene lookup returns CDR1 LGHNA and CDR2 YNFKEQ. V was pared by 0 bases and J by 7 bases, with 18 bases between. The CDR3 sequence is 17 residues long. Written as DNA, the CDR3 is TGTGCCAGCAGCCAAGAGGGCCGGGGAGGGAGAGGTGAAAAACTGTTTTTT. This sequence encodes CASSQEGRGGRGEKLFF.

This clone was detected a few times. This chain links TRBV2 with TRBJ1-2; 9 nucleotides line up with TRBD1. CDR3 length: 15 amino acids. The trim removed 7 bases at V and 7 bases at J, leaving 13 bases unmatched. Germline CDR1 SNHLY, CDR2 FYNNEI. The CDR3 region is CASKLVRTGEGGYTF. The CDR3 DNA is TGTGCCAGCAAACTAGTACGGACAGGGGAAGGTGGCTACACCTTC.

CDR3: CASSSRGDTQYF. Written as DNA, the CDR3 is TGTGCCAGCAGCTCCAGAGGGGATACGCAGTATTTT. The rearrangement joins TRBV7-9 to TRBJ2-3, with a possible D match to TRBD2 (5 bases). Trimming cost V 4 bases and J 6 bases, with 8 bases left between them. There are 12 residues in the CDR3. CDR1 is SEHNR and CDR2 is FQNEAQ in the germline V gene (reference sequence).

A single count supports this clone. The chain combines TRBV19 with TRBJ2-2, with a tentative D call TRBD2 (5 bases). Trimming took off 9 bases at V and 4 bases at J, with 9 bases between the two ends. Germline CDR1 is LNHDA and CDR2 is SQIVND (reference sequence). The CDR3 is made up of 12 amino acids. The chain's CDR3 is CASSRVTGELFF. The DNA of the CDR3 is TGTGCCAGCTCGAGGGTCACCGGGGAGCTGTTTTTT.

V usage is TRBV7-8 and J usage is TRBJ1-1; D might be TRBD1 (5 bases). Germline CDR1 SGHVS, CDR2 FQNEAQ. The germline V and J ends were trimmed by 4 bases and 6 bases, with 15 bases remaining between them. The CDR3 has 14 amino acids. This CDR3 reads CASSSRGGRAEAFF. The CDR3 coding sequence is TGTGCCAGCAGCTCTAGGGGCGGGCGCGCTGAAGCTTTCTTT.